One sample yielded the 27 T cell receptor beta chains listed below, sequenced in a study of blood T cells in healthy people across ages. Sample-barcoded 5' priming and a J-beta primer mix drove a second PCR of roughly 6 to 12 cycles. TCRdb reprocessed the 5' RACE reads with MiXCR, giving one entry per CDR3 protein. The data hold 650,000 to 900,000 distinct CDR3 sequences, with approximately 67% observed a single time. Specimen: blood. These receptors all come from a man in his thirties or forties in good health.

The V and J genes are TRBV12-5 and TRBJ2-1; D may be TRBD2 (5 bases). This CDR3 comprises 14 residues. V lost 6 bases and J 0 bases, leaving 9 bases between the germline ends. The germline gives CDR1 LGHNT, CDR2 FRNRAP. In DNA form, the CDR3 reads TGTGCTAGTGGGATGGGGAGCTCCTACAATGAGCAGTTCTTC. Its translation is CASGMGSSYNEQFF.

The CDR3 reads CSARTRTASSYNEQFF. The CDR3 coding sequence is TGCAGTGCTAGAACCCGGACTGCGAGCTCCTACAATGAGCAGTTCTTC. V is TRBV20-1 and J is TRBJ2-1; maybe TRBD2 (5 bases). The ends were cut back, 2 bases at V and 0 bases at J, with 14 bases in the middle. The length of the CDR3 is 16 residues. CDR1 and CDR2 from the germline V gene are DFQATT and SNEGSKA (reference sequence).

V gene TRBV3-1 combines with J gene TRBJ1-1; 7 bases are a match to TRBD1. V shed 4 bases and J 5 bases; nucleotides not matched to a gene: 13. The CDR3 contains 16 residues. Germline loops: CDR1 LGHDT, CDR2 YNNKEL (reference sequence). The CDR3 sequence: CASSLWGTGDVTEAFF. Written as DNA, the CDR3 is TGTGCCAGCAGCCTTTGGGGCACAGGGGATGTTACTGAAGCTTTCTTT. The full variable domain, with the rest looked up from reference TRBV3-1 and TRBJ1-1, is DTAVSQTPKYLVTQMGNDKSIKCEQNLGHDTMYWYKQDSKKFLKIMFSYNNKELIINETVPNRFSPKSPDKAHLNLHINSLELGDSAVYFCASSLWGTGDVTEAFFGQGTRLTVV.

The chain joins TRBV2 to TRBJ2-7, with D uncertain. CDR1 is SNHLY, CDR2 FYNNEI, per germline. V lost 4 bases and J lost 5, with 15 bases in between. The CDR3 runs 14 residues. This chain's CDR3 is CASSAPNPRDEQYF. As DNA, the CDR3 is TGTGCCAGCAGTGCACCTAACCCTAGGGACGAGCAGTACTTC.

CDR3 in DNA: TGTGCCACCAGCCCACCCTGGGGTACCGAGCAGTACTTC. This encodes CATSPPWGTEQYF. The chain combines TRBV15 with TRBJ2-7; no definite D call. V was clipped by 5 bases and J by 6 bases, with 14 bases between them. The germline V gene has CDR1 LNHNV and CDR2 YYDKDF (reference sequence). The CDR3 runs 13 residues.

The CDR3 protein is CASRVTGDADNEQFF. DNA of the CDR3: TGTGCCAGCAGGGTGACAGGGGACGCAGACAATGAGCAGTTCTTC. The chain uses TRBV7-9 and TRBJ2-1; 8 bases map to TRBD1. J gave up 5 bases and V 6 bases, and 9 bases lay outside the gene matches. The CDR3 totals 15 residues. The germline CDR1 and CDR2 sequences are SEHNR and FQNEAQ (reference sequence).

This CDR3 is CARTQEQYF. CDR3 bases: TGTGCCAGGACTCAAGAGCAGTACTTC. The chain is built from TRBV6-4 and TRBJ2-7; D not certain. The CDR3 totals 9 residues. Trimming pared 9 bases from V and 7 bases from J, leaving 7 bases between. Germline CDR1 reads MRHNA; CDR2 reads SNTAGT.

On this clonotype: Germline and junction disagree at one end, which may indicate a read error. The chain joins TRBV4-3 to TRBJ2-7, with no clear D. CDR3 length: 12 amino acids. Germline V gene data show CDR1 as LGHNA and CDR2 as YSLEER. CDR3 in amino acids: CVSSLNMDEQYF. The CDR3 nucleotides read TGCGTCAGCAGCCTTAATATGGATGAGCAGTACTTC.

The CDR3 sequence is CASGRVTQYF. In DNA, the CDR3 is TGTGCCAGCGGACGAGTTACGCAGTATTTT. The rearrangement links TRBV2 to TRBJ2-3; D is ambiguous. Trimming stripped 8 bases from V and 8 bases from J, with 8 bases between. Germline-derived CDR1 and CDR2 are SNHLY and FYNNEI. The CDR3 extends over 10 amino acids.

The chain couples TRBV5-1 to TRBJ1-2; unclear D gene. This CDR3 is 15 amino acids long. V lost 0 bases to trimming and J lost 6 bases, with 15 bases between them. Germline V CDR1 and CDR2: SGHRS, YFSETQ. The CDR3 coding sequence is TGCGCCAGCAGCTTGGATCCGGGCCGCGCGGATGGCTACACCTTC. It specifies CASSLDPGRADGYTF.

This sequence joins TRBV5-6 and TRBJ2-7, with D possibly called TRBD1 or TRBD2 (6 bases each). The closer fit of TRBJ2-4 to the DNA end suggests the J call may be wrong. CDR1 is SGHDT, CDR2 YYEEEE, per germline. This CDR3 is built from 15 residues. In DNA, the CDR3 is TGTGCCAGCAGCTCCCTATGGGGGGCAGAGAACATTCAGTACTTC. As protein: CASSSLWGAENIQYF.

This chain connects TRBV6-4 to TRBJ2-4; perhaps TRBD1 as D (6 bases). The J call may not be correct, given that the DNA end is closer to TRBJ2-7. The CDR3 is 14 residues long. Germline CDR1 reads MRHNA; CDR2 reads SNTAGT. In DNA, the CDR3 is TGTGCCAGCAGAGTACAGGGTCCCTCCTACGAGCAGTACTTC. Translation gives CASRVQGPSYEQYF.

V usage is TRBV5-1 and J usage is TRBJ2-7; TRBD1 is a possible D gene (6 bases). In germline, CDR1 is SGHRS, CDR2 YFSETQ. V lost 4 bases and J 0 bases, leaving 17 bases between the germline ends. The CDR3 loop spans 16 amino acids. The CDR3 is CASSRPGGSSSYEQYF. The DNA for the CDR3 is TGCGCCAGCAGCCGACCTGGGGGCAGCAGCTCCTACGAGCAGTACTTC.

This clonotype has only a few counts. The chain has TRBV7-2 and TRBJ2-7, with 8 bases matching TRBD1. Losses at the gene ends were 2 bases for V and 3 bases for J; bases not matched to a gene: 6. The germline V gene encodes CDR1 SGHTA and CDR2 FQGNSA. The CDR3 is made up of 15 amino acids. CDR3 protein: CASSLIFGQGYEQYF. CDR3 nucleotide sequence: TGTGCCAGCAGCTTAATTTTCGGACAGGGCTACGAGCAGTACTTC.

V is TRBV25-1 and J is TRBJ1-1; the D is unclear. Germline lookup yields CDR1 MGHDK and CDR2 SYGVNS. The CDR3 has 13 residues. V lost 2 bases to trimming and J lost 6 bases, with 10 bases between them. Here the CDR3 reads CASSELPHSEAFF. CDR3 in DNA: TGTGCCAGCAGTGAACTCCCCCATTCTGAAGCTTTCTTT.

Only a few counts were recorded for this clonotype. V and J are TRBV12-3 or TRBV12-4 and TRBJ1-2, with D unclear. V lost 4 bases to trimming and J lost 1 base, with 7 bases between them. This CDR3 has 13 residues. The CDR3 DNA is TGTGCCAGCAGTTATAGGGTTAACTATGGCTACACCTTC. Translating gives CASSYRVNYGYTF.

The chain employs TRBV7-2 and TRBJ2-1, with a possible D match to TRBD2 (6 bases). Trimming pared 1 base from V and 11 bases from J, leaving 18 bases between. The CDR3 loop spans 15 amino acids. Germline V gene lookup returns CDR1 SGHTA and CDR2 FQGNSA. The CDR3 here is CASSLEGALAGKQFF. CDR3 in DNA: TGTGCCAGCAGCTTAGAGGGAGCCCTTGCGGGGAAGCAGTTCTTC.

The rearrangement links TRBV20-1 to TRBJ2-7, with D maybe TRBD1 (6 bases). CDR3 size: 15 residues. V was pared by 3 bases and J by 0 bases, with 15 bases between. Per germline, CDR1 DFQATT and CDR2 SNEGSKA (reference sequence). The CDR3 bases are TGCAGTGCTAGGGGGACAAGGGGAAGCTCCTACGAGCAGTACTTC. Its protein product is CSARGTRGSSYEQYF.

This clonotype was recorded a few times. This chain connects TRBV20-1 to TRBJ2-5; perhaps D is TRBD1 or TRBD2 (5 bases each). Gene TRBJ2-7 matches the end of the DNA better, so the J call may be wrong. CDR1 is DFQATT and CDR2 is SNEGSKA in the germline V gene (reference sequence). The CDR3 contains 13 residues. DNA of the CDR3: TGCAGTGCTGTATGGGACCGTGCCTACGAGCAGTACTTC. This translates into CSAVWDRAYEQYF.

The chain couples TRBV4-1 to TRBJ2-1; TRBD1 matches at 9 bases. The CDR3 loop spans 16 amino acids. Trimming took 1 base from V and 9 from J; bases not matched to a gene: 10. Germline V CDR1 and CDR2: MGHRA, YSYEKL. The CDR3 bases are TGCGCCAGCAGCCAAGTAAGGGCACAGGGGGCCGGTGAGCAGTTCTTC. It codes for CASSQVRAQGAGEQFF.

The chain uses TRBV5-1 and TRBJ2-1; the D gene could be TRBD1 or TRBD2 (5 bases each). V lost 3 bases and J 10 bases, leaving 11 bases between the germline ends. The CDR3 consists of 12 residues. From germline, CDR1 is SGHRS and CDR2 YFSETQ. The chain's CDR3 is CASSSDGAEQFF. In DNA, the CDR3 is TGCGCCAGCAGCTCGGACGGGGCAGAGCAGTTCTTC. Based on the CDR3 plus reference TRBV5-1 and TRBJ2-1, the full variable domain is KAGVTQTPRYLIKTRGQQVTLSCSPISGHRSVSWYQQTPGQGLQFLFEYFSETQRNKGNFPGRFSGRQFSNSRSEMNVSTLELGDSALYLCASSSDGAEQFFGPGTRLTVL.

The CDR3 nucleotides read TGTGCCAGCAGCTTAGGAGGCCTACAATACAATGAGCAGTTCTTC. This translates into CASSLGGLQYNEQFF. This chain joins TRBV7-9 and TRBJ2-1; D call uncertain. Germline V gives CDR1 SEHNR, CDR2 FQNEAQ (reference sequence). V shed 1 base and J shed 4 bases, with 11 bases lying between them. The CDR3 covers 15 residues.

The chain couples TRBV29-1 to TRBJ2-1; possibly TRBD2 for D (5 bases). Germline lookup yields CDR1 SQVTM and CDR2 ANQGSEA. V lost 7 bases to trimming and J lost 8 bases, with 15 bases between them. This CDR3 has 12 amino acids. CDR3 amino acids: CSAELWEYEQFF. CDR3 nucleotides: TGCAGCGCCGAGCTCTGGGAGTATGAGCAGTTCTTC.

This clonotype was counted only a few times. The rearrangement joins TRBV7-9 to TRBJ2-7; D gene unclear. V was cut by 5 bases and J by 3 bases, with 14 bases left in between. There are 14 residues in the CDR3. The germline V gene has CDR1 SEHNR and CDR2 FQNEAQ (reference sequence). CDR3 loop: CASSPQGYDYEQYF. The CDR3 nucleotides are TGTGCCAGCAGCCCCCAAGGCTATGACTACGAGCAGTACTTC.

This sequence joins TRBV9 and TRBJ1-6, with D possibly being TRBD1 (5 bases). CDR1 and CDR2 (germline): SGDLS, YYNGEE. Trimming took off 0 bases at V and 5 bases at J, with 9 bases between the two ends. The CDR3 length is 15 residues. CDR3 region: CASSVAAGNNSPLHF. The DNA for the CDR3 is TGTGCCAGCAGCGTAGCGGCAGGGAATAATTCACCCCTCCACTTT. The full variable domain, in which reference TRBV9 and TRBJ1-6 provide the parts outside the CDR3, is DSGVTQTPKHLITATGQRVTLRCSPRSGDLSVYWYQQSLDQGLQFLIQYYNGEERAKGNILERFSAQQFPDLHSELNLSSLELGDSALYFCASSVAAGNNSPLHFGNGTRLTVT.

This clonotype was recorded only once. The chain carries TRBV20-1 and TRBJ2-5, with TRBD2 matching 10 bases. V gave up 3 bases and J gave up 3 bases; unmatched junction bases: 7. CDR1 and CDR2 from the germline V gene are DFQATT and SNEGSKA (reference sequence). This CDR3 comprises 15 residues. The DNA for the CDR3 is TGCAGTGCTAGTGGAACCGGACTAGCGGAAGAGACCCAGTACTTC. Its translation: CSASGTGLAEETQYF.

This sequence joins TRBV29-1 and TRBJ2-1; no definite D call. The germline V and J ends were trimmed by 2 bases and 4 bases, with 21 bases remaining between them. Germline CDR1 SQVTM, CDR2 ANQGSEA. This CDR3 is 17 amino acids long. The CDR3 region has the DNA TGCAGCGTTGAATCCTCGTCCCCCCCCGTACAATACAATGAGCAGTTCTTC. Translating it yields CSVESSSPPVQYNEQFF.